The 13 T cell receptor beta chains presented below share a single source sample, sequenced in a study of blood T cell repertoires in COVID-19. Generated by immunoSEQ multiplex PCR, the TCRdb table keeps only in-frame clones and is missing some. The sample has nearly 300,000 clones; around 89% are singletons. The sequencing input was peripheral blood. The receptors here all came from a woman under 40 who had recovered from COVID-19.

The DNA of the CDR3 is TGCGCCAGCAGTGAGTCGAGTAGGCAGGGCGCCTATAATTCACCCCTCCACTTT. As protein: CASSESSRQGAYNSPLHF. The genes are TRBV10-2 and TRBJ1-6, with D possibly being TRBD1 (5 bases). The V end was cut by 0 bases, the J end by 2 bases, with 14 bases between. The CDR3 runs 18 residues. Germline lookup yields CDR1 WSHSY and CDR2 SAAADI.

The V and J genes are TRBV7-2 and TRBJ2-7; D is perhaps TRBD2 (5 bases). This CDR3 contains 12 residues. Trimming left V 5 bases short and J 7 bases short, with 12 bases between. The germline CDR1 and CDR2 sequences are SGHTA and FQGNSA. CDR3 sequence (DNA): TGTGCCAGCAGCCCCGGGGTTGATGAGCAGTACTTC. Its translation is CASSPGVDEQYF.

The V and J genes are TRBV5-4 and TRBJ2-5; D unclear. V lost 2 bases and J 0 bases, leaving 5 bases between the germline ends. The CDR3 has 13 amino acids. Per germline, CDR1 SGHNT and CDR2 YYREEE (reference sequence). As DNA, the CDR3 is TGTGCCAGCAGCTTTCAAAACCAAGAGACCCAGTACTTC. This sequence encodes CASSFQNQETQYF.

As DNA, the CDR3 is TGTGCCAGCAGTCCCGAAGGGACAGGGTGGGATGAGCAGTTCTTC. Translation gives CASSPEGTGWDEQFF. The gene calls are TRBV6-5 and TRBJ2-1; 9 bases are shared with TRBD1. Germline CDR1 is MNHEY and CDR2 is SVGAGI. The CDR3 is 15 residues long. V gave up 5 bases and J gave up 8 bases; unmatched junction bases: 10.

The chain carries TRBV2 and TRBJ1-4; D remains ambiguous. This CDR3 is built from 17 residues. The V gene lost 4 bases and the J gene lost 7 bases, with 22 bases spanning the gap. The germline V gene has CDR1 SNHLY and CDR2 FYNNEI. The CDR3 region has the DNA TGTGCCAGCAGTGGTTCGCAGGATCATCTCGGTATTGAAAAACTGTTTTTT. Translated, it gives CASSGSQDHLGIEKLFF.

V gene TRBV3-1 (or the pseudogene TRBV3-2) combines with J gene TRBJ1-1; a possible D gene is TRBD1 (5 bases). The germline CDR1 and CDR2 sequences are LGHDT and YNNKEL (reference sequence). The CDR3 sequence is 16 residues long. With 0 bases removed from V and 3 bases from J, the gap between germline ends came to 14 bases. CDR3 region: CASSQEGGARYTEAFF. For the CDR3, the DNA is TGTGCCAGCAGCCAAGAGGGAGGGGCCCGGTACACTGAAGCTTTCTTT.

The rearrangement joins TRBV5-1 to TRBJ1-6, with a weak D call TRBD1 (5 bases). CDR3 length equals 16 residues. The V end lost 0 bases, the J end lost 9 bases, and 16 bases lay between the germline ends. Germline V gives CDR1 SGHRS, CDR2 YFSETQ. The CDR3 reads CASSLVGPDSTSPLHF. CDR3 nucleotides: TGCGCCAGCAGCTTGGTGGGGCCAGATTCTACTTCACCCCTCCACTTT.

The chain joins TRBV2 to TRBJ2-5; weak D call: TRBD1 (6 bases). Deletions cut 5 bases from V and 2 bases from J, with 24 bases between. CDR3 length equals 18 residues. CDR1 is SNHLY, CDR2 FYNNEI, per germline. The CDR3 DNA reads TGTGCCAGCAGTCTATTCCACGCATGGAAGACAGGACAAGAGACCCAGTACTTC. Protein product: CASSLFHAWKTGQETQYF.

CDR3 in amino acids: CASSLAEAGGASYEQYF. CDR3 bases: TGTGCCAGCAGCTTAGCCGAGGCGGGGGGAGCCTCCTACGAGCAGTACTTC. The rearrangement joins TRBV7-8 to TRBJ2-7, with 8 bases that match TRBD2. Germline CDR1 and CDR2: SGHVS and FQNEAQ. V shed 0 bases, J shed 0 bases, and the junction held 7 bases outside the gene matches. This CDR3 has 17 residues.

This chain joins TRBV19 and TRBJ2-7; possibly TRBD1 for D (5 bases). The CDR3 length is 13 residues. Trimming stripped 9 bases from V and 5 bases from J, with 17 bases between. Germline CDR1 and CDR2: LNHDA and SQIVND (reference sequence). The chain's CDR3 is CASQTGWSDEQYF. CDR3 bases: TGTGCCAGCCAAACAGGTTGGTCCGACGAGCAGTACTTC.

The V call is TRBV5-4, the J call TRBJ2-4; 7 bases agree with TRBD2. Per germline, CDR1 SGHNT and CDR2 YYREEE (reference sequence). The J segment lost 7 bases and the V segment lost 4 bases, leaving 8 bases of the junction unmatched. The CDR3 has 14 residues. CDR3 sequence: CASSRKTSLNIQYF. The CDR3 bases are TGTGCCAGCAGCCGAAAGACTAGCCTGAACATTCAGTACTTC.

This clone showed up just a few times. The chain recombines TRBV4-1 with TRBJ2-1; the match to TRBD2 covers 13 bases. Germline values: CDR1 MGHRA, CDR2 YSYEKL. V shed 1 base and J 6 bases; nucleotides not matched to a gene: 6. The length of the CDR3 is 17 residues. CDR3 nucleotide sequence: TGCGCCAGCAGCCAAGTTGGACTAGCGGGGGTAGGCAATGAGCAGTTCTTC. The encoded protein is CASSQVGLAGVGNEQFF.

CDR3 sequence (DNA): TGTGCCAGCACACAGGCTCCTGGGGCCAACGTCCTGACTTTC. Its translation: CASTQAPGANVLTF. This rearrangement joins TRBV7-3 to TRBJ2-6; tentatively, D is TRBD1 (5 bases). Between the trimmed V and J ends, which lost 7 bases and 2 bases, there was a span of 9 bases. Looked up from germline, CDR1 is SGHTA and CDR2 is FQGTGA. This CDR3 contains 14 residues.